This is a list of T cell receptor beta chains from one sample in a study of a mutant IDH1 vaccine in newly diagnosed glioma. The assay was immunoSEQ multiplex PCR, and TCRdb's table has in-frame clones only and misses some. The table lists 85,000 to 100,000 clones, roughly 75% of them singletons, with over 6.5% in the top ten. The sequences come from PBMCs, collected from a glioma patient treated with radiotherapy, temozolomide or both. These receptors were collected from a man aged 35 to 55 with glioma. Both conserved end residues are part of each CDR3. D genes are given only for firm matches. Clone size is shown for a subset of rows, as once, few, many or a class of expanded clone.

D | size | J | V | CDR3 | DNA
- | - | TRBJ1-1 | TRBV15 | CATSNRGLNTEAFF | TGTGCCACCAGCAATCGGGGGTTGAACACTGAAGCTTTCTTT
- | - | TRBJ2-5 | TRBV18 | CASSPKETQYF | TGTGCCAGCTCACCAAAAGAGACCCAGTACTTC
- | - | TRBJ2-3 | TRBV14 | CASSQVGLATDTQYF | TGTGCCAGCAGCCAAGTTGGTTTAGCTACAGATACGCAGTATTTT
TRBD2 | - | TRBJ2-1 | TRBV7-9 | CASSFSRGGDEQFF | TGTGCCAGCAGCTTTTCGCGGGGAGGGGATGAGCAGTTCTTC
- | - | TRBJ2-5 | TRBV6-5 | CASSYGVRLNEETQYF | TGTGCCAGCAGTTACGGGGTCAGGTTAAACGAAGAGACCCAGTACTTC
TRBD1 | - | TRBJ1-3 | TRBV30 | CACRTGAPGNTIYF | TGTGCCTGCCGGACAGGGGCACCAGGAAACACCATATATTTT
TRBD1 | few | TRBJ1-2 | TRBV4-3 | CASSPQWGQDGYTF | TGCGCCAGCAGCCCCCAGTGGGGACAGGATGGCTACACCTTC
- | - | TRBJ2-5 | TRBV2 | CASSIAGEAQYF | TGTGCCAGCAGCATCGCAGGTGAGGCCCAGTACTTC
TRBD1 | - | TRBJ1-5 | TRBV25-1 | CASSDWGQHQPQHF | TGTGCCAGCAGTGACTGGGGACAGCATCAGCCCCAGCATTTT
- | - | TRBJ1-5 | TRBV10-3 | CAVGQSNQPQHF | TGTGCCGTCGGACAGTCCAATCAGCCCCAGCATTTT
- | - | TRBJ2-6 | TRBV27 | CASRFLGGANVLTF | TGTGCCAGCAGGTTCCTTGGGGGGGCCAACGTCCTGACTTTC
- | - | TRBJ2-7 | TRBV27 | CASSGRTVNEQYF | TGTGCCAGCAGTGGGAGGACGGTGAACGAGCAGTACTTC
- | once | TRBJ1-5 | TRBV7-6 | CASSLLVTNNQPQHF | TGTGCCAGCAGCTTGTTAGTAACTAACAATCAGCCCCAGCATTTT
TRBD2 | - | TRBJ2-7 | TRBV19 | CASSPGTSGSLPYEQYF | TGTGCCAGTAGCCCCGGGACTAGCGGGAGCCTTCCCTACGAGCAGTACTTC
TRBD1 | - | TRBJ1-2 | TRBV19 | CASSTRQGANYGYTF | TGTGCCAGTAGTACCCGACAGGGGGCTAACTATGGCTACACCTTC
- | - | TRBJ2-1 | TRBV19 | CASSPLQGGTPTDEQFF | TGTGCCAGTAGTCCCTTGCAGGGGGGGACCCCAACGGATGAGCAGTTCTTC
- | many | TRBJ2-1 | TRBV28 | CASSPIRRAYNEQFF | TGTGCCAGCAGTCCAATTCGGCGGGCCTACAATGAGCAGTTCTTC
- | - | TRBJ1-1 | TRBV4-2 | CASSQDVRVYTEAFF | TGTGCCAGCAGCCAAGATGTTAGGGTGTACACTGAAGCTTTCTTT
TRBD1 | - | TRBJ2-5 | TRBV5-5 | CASSSGQGTRETQYF | TGTGCCAGCAGCTCCGGACAGGGGACGAGAGAGACCCAGTACTTC
- | - | TRBJ2-2 | TRBV19 | CASSIVYRSDKNTGELFF | TGTGCCAGTAGTATAGTGTACCGATCGGACAAGAACACCGGGGAGCTGTTTTTT
TRBD2 | - | TRBJ2-1 | TRBV27 | CASSLAGLAGRNEQFF | TGTGCCAGCAGTTTAGCGGGACTAGCGGGAAGGAATGAGCAGTTCTTC
- | few | TRBJ2-2 | TRBV6-4 | CASSDGSAAGELFF | TGTGCCAGCAGTGACGGGTCCGCCGCCGGGGAGCTGTTTTTT
- | - | TRBJ2-3 | TRBV4-3 | CASSQDWRTSDTQYF | TGCGCCAGCAGCCAAGATTGGCGGACCTCAGATACGCAGTATTTT
- | - | TRBJ2-3 | TRBV6-5 | CASSYSGVEVYTQYF | TGTGCCAGCAGTTACTCCGGGGTCGAGGTTTATACGCAGTATTTT
- | - | TRBJ2-2 | TRBV5-1 | CASSSIGNTGELFF | TGCGCCAGCAGCTCTATCGGGAACACCGGGGAGCTGTTTTTT
- | once | TRBJ2-3 | TRBV4-2 | CASSRGSTDTQYF | TGTGCCAGCAGCCGCGGTAGCACAGATACGCAGTATTTT
- | - | TRBJ2-7 | TRBV9 | CASSVDFYTYEQYF | TGTGCCAGCAGCGTGGACTTTTATACCTACGAGCAGTACTTC
- | - | TRBJ2-3 | TRBV7-9 | CASSRGDFSDTQYF | TGTGCCAGCAGCAGAGGGGACTTTTCAGATACGCAGTATTTT
- | - | TRBJ1-3 | TRBV2 | CASRQGSGNTIYF | TGTGCCAGCAGACAGGGCTCTGGAAACACCATATATTTT
- | few | TRBJ2-2 | TRBV6-4 | CASSARGGEAGELFF | TGTGCCAGCAGTGCAAGAGGCGGGGAGGCCGGGGAGCTGTTTTTT
TRBD1 | - | TRBJ2-7 | TRBV19 | CASSAGQGIMYEQYF | TGTGCCAGTAGTGCCGGACAGGGTATAATGTACGAGCAGTACTTC
TRBD1 | - | TRBJ1-5 | TRBV19 | CASSRPGGAGQPQHF | TGTGCCAGTAGCCGACCAGGGGGGGCAGGACAGCCCCAGCATTTT
- | - | TRBJ2-2 | TRBV4-1 | CASSPPRAITNTGELFF | TGCGCCAGCAGCCCCCCACGGGCGATCACTAACACCGGGGAGCTGTTTTTT
TRBD2 | - | TRBJ2-2 | TRBV5-1 | CASSLALAAGTGELFF | TGCGCCAGCAGCTTGGCCCTAGCGGCAGGAACCGGGGAGCTGTTTTTT
TRBD2 | - | TRBJ2-7 | TRBV7-9 | CASSLVSGRPYEQYF | TGTGCCAGCAGCTTAGTTAGCGGGAGGCCCTACGAGCAGTACTTC
TRBD1 | few | TRBJ1-1 | TRBV5-6 | CASSLGTANTEAFF | TGTGCCAGCAGCCTCGGGACAGCTAACACTGAAGCTTTCTTT
TRBD1 | few | TRBJ2-2 | TRBV30 | CARLGTGRWAGELFF | TGTGCCCGCTTAGGGACAGGACGCTGGGCCGGGGAGCTGTTTTTT
TRBD2 | - | TRBJ2-2 | TRBV19 | CASTPLAGGPGELFF | TGTGCCAGTACCCCTCTAGCGGGGGGTCCCGGGGAGCTGTTTTTT
TRBD2 | - | TRBJ2-1 | TRBV7-2 | CASSFPTLAGGNYNEQFF | TGTGCCAGCAGCTTCCCCACCCTAGCGGGGGGCAACTACAATGAGCAGTTCTTC
- | once | TRBJ1-1 | TRBV11-2 | CASSLGGAFMNTEAFF | TGTGCCAGCAGCTTAGGGGGGGCCTTTATGAACACTGAAGCTTTCTTT
- | - | TRBJ2-4 | TRBV10-3 | CAISEEQGKNIQYF | TGTGCCATCAGTGAGGAGCAGGGGAAGAACATTCAGTACTTC
- | - | TRBJ1-2 | TRBV30 | CAWSREGGYGYTF | TGTGCCTGGAGTCGGGAGGGGGGCTATGGCTACACCTTC
- | few | TRBJ2-7 | TRBV12-5 | CASAAGASYEQYF | TGTGCTAGTGCCGCAGGAGCCTCCTACGAGCAGTACTTC
- | few | TRBJ2-3 | TRBV7-2 | CASSPGLRGPRTDTQYF | TGTGCCAGCAGTCCGGGTTTGAGAGGTCCCCGCACAGATACGCAGTATTTT
- | - | TRBJ2-7 | TRBV5-4 | CASSQQGSLLGEQYF | TGTGCCAGCAGTCAACAGGGTTCGTTGCTGGGCGAGCAGTACTTC
TRBD1 | once | TRBJ2-7 | TRBV5-1 | CASSLEGGQGSHEQYF | TGCGCCAGCAGCTTGGAAGGGGGACAGGGTTCCCACGAGCAGTACTTC
TRBD2 | - | TRBJ2-3 | TRBV5-4 | CASSPPRQLLAGGGDTQYF | TGTGCCAGCAGCCCCCCACGGCAGTTGCTAGCGGGAGGAGGAGATACGCAGTATTTT
TRBD1 | - | TRBJ2-7 | TRBV6-5 | CASSGTGGIYEQYF | TGTGCCAGCAGCGGGACAGGGGGCATCTACGAGCAGTACTTC
- | - | TRBJ1-2 | TRBV28 | CASSRKGYTF | TGTGCCAGCAGTCGAAAAGGCTACACCTTC
- | - | TRBJ2-5 | TRBV5-4 | CASSLTSNGQETQYF | TGTGCCAGCAGCTTGACCTCGAACGGCCAAGAGACCCAGTACTTC
- | - | TRBJ2-1 | TRBV4-1 | CASSQPGHATGNEQFF | TGCGCCAGCAGCCAACCGGGACACGCGACAGGAAATGAGCAGTTCTTC
- | once | TRBJ1-2 | TRBV28 | CASSVGTSLNYGYTF | TGTGCCAGCAGTGTAGGGACATCCTTAAACTATGGCTACACCTTC
- | - | TRBJ1-2 | TRBV2 | CASAVIGRGDYGYTF | TGTGCCAGCGCTGTCATAGGCAGAGGGGACTATGGCTACACCTTC
- | - | TRBJ2-5 | TRBV7-9 | CASSPWDIQETQYF | TGTGCCAGCAGCCCTTGGGACATACAAGAGACCCAGTACTTC
TRBD2 | - | TRBJ2-5 | TRBV4-1 | CASSQYSGGGPETQYF | TGCGCCAGCAGCCAATATAGCGGGGGGGGCCCAGAGACCCAGTACTTC
- | - | TRBJ1-1 | TRBV18 | CASSPDGNTEAFF | TGTGCCAGCTCACCTGACGGCAACACTGAAGCTTTCTTT
- | few | TRBJ1-2 | TRBV20-1 | CSAGTGLGYTF | TGCAGTGCCGGGACGGGACTAGGCTACACCTTC